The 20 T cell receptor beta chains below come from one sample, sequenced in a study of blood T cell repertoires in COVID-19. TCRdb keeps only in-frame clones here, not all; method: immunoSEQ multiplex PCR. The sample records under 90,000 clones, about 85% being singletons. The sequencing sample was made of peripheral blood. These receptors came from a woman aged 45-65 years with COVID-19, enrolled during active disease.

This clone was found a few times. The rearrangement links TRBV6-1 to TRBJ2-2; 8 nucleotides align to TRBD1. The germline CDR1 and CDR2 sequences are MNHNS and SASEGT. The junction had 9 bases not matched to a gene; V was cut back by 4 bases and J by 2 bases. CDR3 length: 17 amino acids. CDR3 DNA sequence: TGTGCCAGCAGTGCCAGGCGGACAGGGCGCAACACCGGGGAGCTGTTTTTT. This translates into CASSARRTGRNTGELFF.

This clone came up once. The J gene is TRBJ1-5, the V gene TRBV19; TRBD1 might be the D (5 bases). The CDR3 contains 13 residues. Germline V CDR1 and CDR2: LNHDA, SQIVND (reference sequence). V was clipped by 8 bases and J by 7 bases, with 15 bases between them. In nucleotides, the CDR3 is TGTGCCAGTGCCGAAGGGGCTGGACAGCCCCAGCATTTT. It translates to CASAEGAGQPQHF. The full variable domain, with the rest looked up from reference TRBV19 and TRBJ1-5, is DGGITQSPKYLFRKEGQNVTLSCEQNLNHDAMYWYRQDPGQGLRLIYYSQIVNDFQKGDIAEGYSVSREKKESFPLTVTSAQKNPTAFYLCASAEGAGQPQHFGDGTRLSIL.

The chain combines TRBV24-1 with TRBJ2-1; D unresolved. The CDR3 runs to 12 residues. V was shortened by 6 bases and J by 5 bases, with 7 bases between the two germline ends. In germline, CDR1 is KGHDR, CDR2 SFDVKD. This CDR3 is CATSLRNNEQFF. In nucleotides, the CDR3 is TGTGCCACCAGTCTCAGGAACAATGAGCAGTTCTTC.

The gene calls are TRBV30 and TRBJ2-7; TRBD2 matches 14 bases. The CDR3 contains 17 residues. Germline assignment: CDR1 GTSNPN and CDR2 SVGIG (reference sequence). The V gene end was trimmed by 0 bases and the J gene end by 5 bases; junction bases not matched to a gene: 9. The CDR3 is CAWSVRTSGRMVHEQYF. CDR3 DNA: TGTGCCTGGAGTGTAAGGACTAGCGGGAGGATGGTCCACGAGCAGTACTTC. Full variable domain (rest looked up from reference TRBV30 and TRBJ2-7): SQTIHQWPATLVQPVGSPLSLECTVEGTSNPNLYWYRQAAGRGLQLLFYSVGIGQISSEVPQNLSASRPQDRQFILSSKKLLLSDSGFYLCAWSVRTSGRMVHEQYFGPGTRLTVT.

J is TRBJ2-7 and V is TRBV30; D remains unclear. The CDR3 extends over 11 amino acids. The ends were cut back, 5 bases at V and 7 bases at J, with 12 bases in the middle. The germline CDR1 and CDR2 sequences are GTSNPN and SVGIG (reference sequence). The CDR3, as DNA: TGTGCCTGGTCGACCCGAGCGGAGCAGTACTTC. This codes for CAWSTRAEQYF.

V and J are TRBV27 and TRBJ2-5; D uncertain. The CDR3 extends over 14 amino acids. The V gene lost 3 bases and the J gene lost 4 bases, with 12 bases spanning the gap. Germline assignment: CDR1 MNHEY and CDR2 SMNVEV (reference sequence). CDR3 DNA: TGTGCCAGCAGTTTCCGGCGGTACGGAGAGACCCAGTACTTC. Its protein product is CASSFRRYGETQYF.

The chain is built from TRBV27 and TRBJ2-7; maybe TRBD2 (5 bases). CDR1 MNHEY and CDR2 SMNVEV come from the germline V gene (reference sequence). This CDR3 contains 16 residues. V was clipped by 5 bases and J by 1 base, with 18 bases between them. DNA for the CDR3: TGTGCCAGCAGTCTCTTGCCCCGACGGGGTTCCTACGAGCAGTACTTC. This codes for CASSLLPRRGSYEQYF.

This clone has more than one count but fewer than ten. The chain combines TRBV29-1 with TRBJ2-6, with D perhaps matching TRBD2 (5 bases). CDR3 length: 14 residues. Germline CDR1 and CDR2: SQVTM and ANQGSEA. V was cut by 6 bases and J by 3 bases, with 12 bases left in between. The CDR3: CSVPTAGGANVLTF. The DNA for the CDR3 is TGCAGCGTCCCGACCGCGGGTGGGGCCAACGTCCTGACTTTC. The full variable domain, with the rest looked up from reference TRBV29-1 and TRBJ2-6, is SAVISQKPSRDICQRGTSLTIQCQVDSQVTMMFWYRQQPGQSLTLIATANQGSEATYESGFVIDKFPISRPNLTFSTLTVSNMSPEDSSIYLCSVPTAGGANVLTFGAGSRLTVL.

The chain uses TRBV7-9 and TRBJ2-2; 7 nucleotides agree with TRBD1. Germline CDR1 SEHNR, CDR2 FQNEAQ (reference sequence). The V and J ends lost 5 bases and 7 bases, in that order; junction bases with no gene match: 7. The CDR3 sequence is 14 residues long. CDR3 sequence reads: CASSTQGLYGELFF. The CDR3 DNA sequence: TGTGCCAGCAGCACACAGGGGTTATACGGGGAGCTGTTTTTT.

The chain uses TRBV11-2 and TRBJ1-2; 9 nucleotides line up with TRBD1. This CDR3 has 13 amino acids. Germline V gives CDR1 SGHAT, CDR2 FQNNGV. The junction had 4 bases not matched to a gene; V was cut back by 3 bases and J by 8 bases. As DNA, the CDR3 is TGTGCCAGCAGCTTTGGGGACAGGGCCGGCTACACCTTC. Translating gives CASSFGDRAGYTF.

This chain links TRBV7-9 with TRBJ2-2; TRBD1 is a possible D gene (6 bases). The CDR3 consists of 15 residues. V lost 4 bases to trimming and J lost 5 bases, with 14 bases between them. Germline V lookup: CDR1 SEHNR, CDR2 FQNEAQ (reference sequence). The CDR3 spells CASSWGLAVTGELFF. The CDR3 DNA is TGTGCCAGCAGCTGGGGGCTAGCAGTGACCGGGGAGCTGTTTTTT.

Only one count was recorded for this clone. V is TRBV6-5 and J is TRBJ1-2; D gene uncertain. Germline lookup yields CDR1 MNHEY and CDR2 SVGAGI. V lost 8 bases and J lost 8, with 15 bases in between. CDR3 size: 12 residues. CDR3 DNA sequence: TGTGCCAGCGCCCGTCAGGCAGAGGGCTACACCTTC. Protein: CASARQAEGYTF.

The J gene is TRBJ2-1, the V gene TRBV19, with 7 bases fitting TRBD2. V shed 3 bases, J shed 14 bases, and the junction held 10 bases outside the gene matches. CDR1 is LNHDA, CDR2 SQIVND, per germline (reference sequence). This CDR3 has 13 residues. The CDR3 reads CASSMAGLTREFF. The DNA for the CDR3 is TGTGCCAGTAGTATGGCGGGACTAACAAGGGAGTTCTTC.

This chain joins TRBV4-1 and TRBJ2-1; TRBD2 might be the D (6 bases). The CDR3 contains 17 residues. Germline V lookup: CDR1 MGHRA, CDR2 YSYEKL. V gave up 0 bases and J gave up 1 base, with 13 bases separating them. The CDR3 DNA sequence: TGCGCCAGCAGCCAAGATGTACTAGCAGATTCCTACAATGAGCAGTTCTTC. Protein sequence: CASSQDVLADSYNEQFF.

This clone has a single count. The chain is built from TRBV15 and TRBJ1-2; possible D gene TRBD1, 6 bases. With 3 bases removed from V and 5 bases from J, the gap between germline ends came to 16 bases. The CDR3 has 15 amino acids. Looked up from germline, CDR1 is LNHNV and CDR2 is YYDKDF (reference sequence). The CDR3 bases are TGTGCCACCAGCAGCTACGGGGGGGCGCAGTATGGCTACACCTTC. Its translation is CATSSYGGAQYGYTF.

CDR3 region: CASSSPRGRDTQYF. CDR3 sequence (DNA): TGTGCCAGCAGTTCACCCCGGGGGAGAGATACGCAGTATTTT. The chain uses TRBV11-3 and TRBJ2-3; perhaps TRBD2 as D (6 bases). Germline-derived CDR1 and CDR2 are SGHNT and YENEEA. The germline V and J ends were trimmed by 6 bases and 5 bases, with 15 bases remaining between them. CDR3 size: 14 residues.

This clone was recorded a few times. This CDR3 is CASSQDSGVRTEAFF. Here the CDR3 DNA reads TGTGCCAGCAGCCAAGACAGCGGGGTAAGGACTGAAGCTTTCTTT. The chain couples TRBV3-1 (or the pseudogene TRBV3-2) to TRBJ1-1, with D unclear. Germline V lookup: CDR1 LGHDT, CDR2 YNNKEL (reference sequence). This CDR3 contains 15 residues. The V end was cut by 0 bases, the J end by 5 bases, with 13 bases between.

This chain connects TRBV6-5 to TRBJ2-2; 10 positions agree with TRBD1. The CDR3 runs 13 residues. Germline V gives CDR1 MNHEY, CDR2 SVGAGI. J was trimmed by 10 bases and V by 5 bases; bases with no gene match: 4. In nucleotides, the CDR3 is TGTGCCAGCAGTATTGGACAGGGGGTGGAGCTGTTTTTT. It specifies CASSIGQGVELFF.

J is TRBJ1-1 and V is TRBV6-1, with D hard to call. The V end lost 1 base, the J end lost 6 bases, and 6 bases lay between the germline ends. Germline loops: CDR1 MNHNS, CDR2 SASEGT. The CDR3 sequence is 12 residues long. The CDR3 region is CASSEGGAEAFF. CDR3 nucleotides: TGTGCCAGCAGTGAAGGCGGCGCTGAAGCTTTCTTT.

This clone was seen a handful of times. For the CDR3, the DNA is TGTGCCACCAGCAGGGGTTATCTAGCTAACTATGGCTACACCTTC. Translated: CATSRGYLANYGYTF. The chain carries TRBV15 and TRBJ1-2; D not certain. The CDR3 runs to 15 residues. Looked up from germline, CDR1 is LNHNV and CDR2 is YYDKDF (reference sequence). Trimming stripped 3 bases from V and 0 bases from J, with 11 bases between.